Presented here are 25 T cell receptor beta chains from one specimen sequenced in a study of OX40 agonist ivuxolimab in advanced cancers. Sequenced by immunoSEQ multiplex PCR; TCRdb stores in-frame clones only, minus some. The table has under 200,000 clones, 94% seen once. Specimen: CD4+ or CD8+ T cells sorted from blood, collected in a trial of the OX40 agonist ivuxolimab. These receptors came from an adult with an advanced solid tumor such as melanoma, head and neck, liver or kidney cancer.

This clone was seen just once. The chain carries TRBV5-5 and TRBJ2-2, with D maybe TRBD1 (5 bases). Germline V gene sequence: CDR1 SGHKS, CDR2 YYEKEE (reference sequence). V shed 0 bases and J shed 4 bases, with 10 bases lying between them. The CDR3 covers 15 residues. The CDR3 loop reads CASSLDRTTTGELFF. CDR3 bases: TGTGCCAGCAGCTTGGACAGGACCACCACCGGGGAGCTGTTTTTT. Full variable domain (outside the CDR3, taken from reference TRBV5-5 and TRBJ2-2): DAGVTQSPTHLIKTRGQQVTLRCSPISGHKSVSWYQQVLGQGPQFIFQYYEKEERGRGNFPDRFSARQFPNYSSELNVNALLLGDSALYLCASSLDRTTTGELFFGEGSRLTVL.

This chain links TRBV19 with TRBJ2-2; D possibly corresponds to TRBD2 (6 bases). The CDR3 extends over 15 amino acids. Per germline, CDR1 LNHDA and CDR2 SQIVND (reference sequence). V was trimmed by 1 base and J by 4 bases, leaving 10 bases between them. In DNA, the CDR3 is TGTGCCAGTAGTATAGGGCGGGGCGGCACCGGGGAGCTGTTTTTT. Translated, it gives CASSIGRGGTGELFF.

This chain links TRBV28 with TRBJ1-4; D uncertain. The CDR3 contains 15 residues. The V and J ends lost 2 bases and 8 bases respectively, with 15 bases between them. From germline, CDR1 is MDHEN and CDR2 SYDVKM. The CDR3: CASSLGYTLEEKLFF. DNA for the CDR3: TGTGCCAGCAGTTTAGGATACACACTGGAGGAAAAACTGTTTTTT.

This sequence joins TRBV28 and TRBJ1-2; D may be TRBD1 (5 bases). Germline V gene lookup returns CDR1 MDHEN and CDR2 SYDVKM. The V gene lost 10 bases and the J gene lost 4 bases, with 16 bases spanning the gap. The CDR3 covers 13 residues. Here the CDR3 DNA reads TGTGCCACCACCCGCGGGACCGTCTATGGCTACACCTTC. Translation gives CATTRGTVYGYTF.

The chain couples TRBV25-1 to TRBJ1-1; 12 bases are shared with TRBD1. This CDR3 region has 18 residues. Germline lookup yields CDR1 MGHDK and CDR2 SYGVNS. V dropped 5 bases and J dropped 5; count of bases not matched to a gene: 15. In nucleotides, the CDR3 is TGTGCCAGCAGTAGAGCGGGGACAGGGGGCGCCCCGCGGACTGAAGCTTTCTTT. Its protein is CASSRAGTGGAPRTEAFF. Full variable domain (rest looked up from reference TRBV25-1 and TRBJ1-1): EADIYQTPRYLVIGTGKKITLECSQTMGHDKMYWYQQDPGMELHLIHYSYGVNSTEKGDLSSESTVSRIRTEHFPLTLESARPSHTSQYLCASSRAGTGGAPRTEAFFGQGTRLTVV.

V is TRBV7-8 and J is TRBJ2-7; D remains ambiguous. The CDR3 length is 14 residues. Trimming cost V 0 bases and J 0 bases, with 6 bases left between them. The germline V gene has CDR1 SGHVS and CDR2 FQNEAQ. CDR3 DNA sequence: TGTGCCAGCAGCTTAGCGTTAAGCTCCTACGAGCAGTACTTC. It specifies CASSLALSSYEQYF. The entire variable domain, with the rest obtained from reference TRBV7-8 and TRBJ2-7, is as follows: GAGVSQSPRYKVAKRGQDVALRCDPISGHVSLFWYQQALGQGPEFLTYFQNEAQLDKSGLPSDRFFAERPEGSVSTLKIQRTQQEDSAVYLCASSLALSSYEQYFGPGTRLTVT.

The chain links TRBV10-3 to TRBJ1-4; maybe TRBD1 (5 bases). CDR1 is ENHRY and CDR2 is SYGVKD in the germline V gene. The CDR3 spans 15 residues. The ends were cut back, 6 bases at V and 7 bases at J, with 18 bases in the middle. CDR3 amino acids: CAISPGTNGGEKLFF. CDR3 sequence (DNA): TGTGCCATCAGCCCCGGGACGAACGGGGGTGAAAAACTGTTTTTT.

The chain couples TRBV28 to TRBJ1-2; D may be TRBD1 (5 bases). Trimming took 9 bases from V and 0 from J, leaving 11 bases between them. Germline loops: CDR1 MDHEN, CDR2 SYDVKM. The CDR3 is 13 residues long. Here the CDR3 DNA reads TGTGCCAGTCGGGACGGGGCTAACTATGGCTACACCTTC. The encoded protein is CASRDGANYGYTF.

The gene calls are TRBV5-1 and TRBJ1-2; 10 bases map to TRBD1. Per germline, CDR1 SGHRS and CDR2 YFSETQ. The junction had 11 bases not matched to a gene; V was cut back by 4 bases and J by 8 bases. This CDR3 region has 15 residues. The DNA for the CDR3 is TGCGCCAGCAGCCGTCGGGACAGGGGCCCCTGGGGCTACACCTTC. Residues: CASSRRDRGPWGYTF.

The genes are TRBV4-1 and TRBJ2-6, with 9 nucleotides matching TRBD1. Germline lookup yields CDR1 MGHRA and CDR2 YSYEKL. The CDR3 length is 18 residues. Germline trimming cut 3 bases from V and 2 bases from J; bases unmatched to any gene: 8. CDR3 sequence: CASSQETGGAAGANVLTF. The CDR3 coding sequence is TGCGCCAGCAGCCAGGAAACAGGGGGCGCGGCTGGGGCCAACGTCCTGACTTTC.

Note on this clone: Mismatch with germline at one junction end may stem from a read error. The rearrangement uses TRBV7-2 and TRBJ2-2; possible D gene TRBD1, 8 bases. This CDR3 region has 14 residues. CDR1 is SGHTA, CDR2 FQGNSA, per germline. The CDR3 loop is CAGSGTGNTGELFF. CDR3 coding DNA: TGTGCCGGCAGCGGGACAGGAAACACCGGGGAGCTGTTTTTT.

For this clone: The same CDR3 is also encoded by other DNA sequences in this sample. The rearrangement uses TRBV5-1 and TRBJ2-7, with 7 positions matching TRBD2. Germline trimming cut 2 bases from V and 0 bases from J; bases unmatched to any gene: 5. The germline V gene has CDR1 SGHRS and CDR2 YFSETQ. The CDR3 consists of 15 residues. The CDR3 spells CASSLAGLSSYEQYF. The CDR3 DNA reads TGCGCCAGCAGCTTAGCGGGACTGAGCTCCTACGAGCAGTACTTC.

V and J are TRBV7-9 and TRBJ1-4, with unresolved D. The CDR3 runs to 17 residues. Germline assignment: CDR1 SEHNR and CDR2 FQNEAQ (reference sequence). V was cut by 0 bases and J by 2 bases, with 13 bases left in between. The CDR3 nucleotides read TGTGCCAGCAGCTTAGCCCTTTTGAAGACTACTAATGAAAAACTGTTTTTT. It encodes CASSLALLKTTNEKLFF.

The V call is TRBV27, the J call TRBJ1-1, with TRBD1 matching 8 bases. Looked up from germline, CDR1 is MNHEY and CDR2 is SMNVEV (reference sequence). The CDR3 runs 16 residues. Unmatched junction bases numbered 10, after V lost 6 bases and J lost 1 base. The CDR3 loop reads CASRVLDRAGNTEAFF. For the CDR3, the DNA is TGTGCCAGCAGGGTACTGGACAGGGCGGGGAACACTGAAGCTTTCTTT.

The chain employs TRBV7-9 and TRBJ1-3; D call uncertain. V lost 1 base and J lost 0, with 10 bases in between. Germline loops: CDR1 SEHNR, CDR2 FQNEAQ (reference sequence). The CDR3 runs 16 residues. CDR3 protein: CASSLGGGSSGNTIYF. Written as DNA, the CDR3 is TGTGCCAGCAGCTTAGGAGGCGGCAGCTCTGGAAACACCATATATTTT.

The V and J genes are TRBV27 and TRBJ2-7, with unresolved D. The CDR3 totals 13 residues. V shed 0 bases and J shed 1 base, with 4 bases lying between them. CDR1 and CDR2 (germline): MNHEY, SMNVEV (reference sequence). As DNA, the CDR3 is TGTGCCAGCAGTTTATCCGGATCCTACGAGCAGTACTTC. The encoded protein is CASSLSGSYEQYF.

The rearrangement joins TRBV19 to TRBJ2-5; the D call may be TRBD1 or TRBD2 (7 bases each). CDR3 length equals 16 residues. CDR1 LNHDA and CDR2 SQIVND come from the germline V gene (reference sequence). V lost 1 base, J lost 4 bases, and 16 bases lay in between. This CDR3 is CASSIGGDREGETQYF. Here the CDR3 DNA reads TGTGCCAGTAGTATAGGGGGAGACAGGGAGGGAGAGACCCAGTACTTC.

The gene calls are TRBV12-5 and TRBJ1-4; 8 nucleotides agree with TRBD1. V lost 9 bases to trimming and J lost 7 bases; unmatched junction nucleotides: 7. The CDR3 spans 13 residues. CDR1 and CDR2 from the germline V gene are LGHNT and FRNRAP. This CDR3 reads CASLGQGSEKLFF. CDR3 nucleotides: TGTGCTAGCCTAGGACAGGGTAGTGAAAAACTGTTTTTT.

The CDR3 DNA reads TGTGCCAGCTCACCAATTCTAGCGGCTTTTTACGAGCAGTACTTC. It is translated as CASSPILAAFYEQYF. The V gene is TRBV18, the J gene TRBJ2-7; TRBD2 agrees at 7 bases. This CDR3 is 15 amino acids long. V shed 2 bases and J 4 bases; nucleotides not matched to a gene: 8. Germline CDR1 reads KGHSH; CDR2 reads LQKENI.

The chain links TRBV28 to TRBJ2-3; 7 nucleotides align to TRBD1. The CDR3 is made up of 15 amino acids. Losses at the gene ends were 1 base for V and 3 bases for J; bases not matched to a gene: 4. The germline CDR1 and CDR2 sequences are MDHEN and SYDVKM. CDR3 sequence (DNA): TGTGCCAGCAGTTTATCCCAGGGGGTGACAGATACGCAGTATTTT. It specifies CASSLSQGVTDTQYF.

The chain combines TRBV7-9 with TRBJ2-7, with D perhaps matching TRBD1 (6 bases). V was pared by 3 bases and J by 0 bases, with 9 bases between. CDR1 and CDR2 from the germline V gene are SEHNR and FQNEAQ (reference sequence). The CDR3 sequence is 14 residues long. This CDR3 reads CASSFDRISYEQYF. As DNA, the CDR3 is TGTGCCAGCAGCTTTGACAGGATCTCCTACGAGCAGTACTTC.

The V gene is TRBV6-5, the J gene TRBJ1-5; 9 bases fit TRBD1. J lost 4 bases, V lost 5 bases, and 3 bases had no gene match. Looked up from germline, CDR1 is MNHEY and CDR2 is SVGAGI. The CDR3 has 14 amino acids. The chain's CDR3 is CASSNRGRNQPQHF. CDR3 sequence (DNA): TGTGCCAGCAGTAACAGGGGGCGAAATCAGCCCCAGCATTTT.

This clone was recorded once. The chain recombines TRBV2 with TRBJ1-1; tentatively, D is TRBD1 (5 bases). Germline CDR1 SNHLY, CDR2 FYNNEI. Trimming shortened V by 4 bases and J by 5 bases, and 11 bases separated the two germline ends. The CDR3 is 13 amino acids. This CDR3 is CASSASGRTEAFF. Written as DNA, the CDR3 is TGTGCCAGCAGTGCATCGGGGCGTACTGAAGCTTTCTTT.

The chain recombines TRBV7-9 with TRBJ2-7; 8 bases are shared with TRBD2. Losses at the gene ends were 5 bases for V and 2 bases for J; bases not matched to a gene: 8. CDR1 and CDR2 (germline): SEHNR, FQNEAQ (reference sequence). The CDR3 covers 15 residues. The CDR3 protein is CASSPIAGFPYEQYF. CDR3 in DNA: TGTGCCAGCAGCCCAATAGCGGGGTTTCCCTACGAGCAGTACTTC.

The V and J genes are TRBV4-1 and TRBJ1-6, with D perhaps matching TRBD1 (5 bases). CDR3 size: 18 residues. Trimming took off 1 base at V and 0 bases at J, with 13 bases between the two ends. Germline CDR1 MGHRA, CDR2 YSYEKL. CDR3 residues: CASSQGKWGGSYNSPLHF. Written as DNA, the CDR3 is TGCGCCAGCAGCCAAGGGAAATGGGGGGGCTCCTATAATTCACCCCTCCACTTT.